Each of the 18 T cell receptor beta chains below was sequenced from the same sample in a study of T cells in Graves' hyperthyroidism and ophthalmopathy. RNA transcripts were the template for amplifying TCR beta CDR3 regions. The HTBI primer set drove a first-round RT-PCR of the TCR CDR3. Via MiXCR, TCRdb re-called the multiplex PCR reads, giving one row per CDR3 protein. The top ten hold more than 25% of the sample, which has nearly 750,000 distinct CDR3 sequences, 35% seen once. The sample taken for sequencing was blood. Receptor source: a woman aged 40 to 55 with Graves' hyperthyroidism.

This clonotype was observed a few times. The V and J genes are TRBV25-1 and TRBJ1-4; 8 bases fit TRBD1. Germline CDR1 reads MGHDK; CDR2 reads SYGVNS. The CDR3 loop spans 17 amino acids. V dropped 6 bases and J dropped 8; count of bases not matched to a gene: 17. The CDR3 DNA reads TGTGCCAGCAGCCAACTGCTTTCCGGACAGGGTGAGGAAAAACTGTTTTTT. Encoded protein: CASSQLLSGQGEEKLFF.

Ten or more counts support this clonotype. The chain links TRBV10-3 to TRBJ1-1, with D tentatively TRBD1 (6 bases). Germline V gene sequence: CDR1 ENHRY, CDR2 SYGVKD. The CDR3 loop spans 13 amino acids. Trimming removed 4 bases from V and 5 bases from J, with 11 bases in between. The CDR3 region has the DNA TGTGCCATCAGTGGGGGGGGCTGGACTGAAGCTTTCTTT. Encoded protein: CAISGGGWTEAFF.

The chain couples TRBV28 to TRBJ1-5; 11 nucleotides agree with TRBD1. Germline assignment: CDR1 MDHEN and CDR2 SYDVKM. The CDR3 sequence is 15 residues long. J gave up 3 bases and V 6 bases, and 4 bases lay outside the gene matches. The CDR3 region is CASRTGQGDNQPQHF. In DNA, the CDR3 is TGTGCCAGCAGGACGGGACAGGGGGACAATCAGCCCCAGCATTTT.

This clonotype was counted between two and nine times. The chain combines TRBV10-3 with TRBJ2-7; tentatively, D is TRBD1 (6 bases). This CDR3 has 18 residues. V lost 10 bases, J lost 2 bases, and 30 bases lay in between. From germline, CDR1 is ENHRY and CDR2 SYGVKD. CDR3 sequence: CASSQMGSTDRRPYEQYF. CDR3 bases: TGTGCCAGCAGCCAGATGGGTAGCACGGACAGACGGCCCTACGAGCAGTACTTC.

Only a few counts were recorded for this clonotype. The CDR3, as DNA: TGTGCCAGCAGCTGCGAGGCCGGGACCTTTTATGGCTACACCTTC. This translates into CASSCEAGTFYGYTF. J is TRBJ1-2 and V is TRBV7-2; maybe TRBD1 (5 bases). The CDR3 is 15 residues long. Trimming stripped 4 bases from V and 5 bases from J, with 17 bases between. Germline V CDR1 and CDR2: SGHTA, FQGNSA. The variable domain in full, completed from reference TRBV7-2 and TRBJ1-2, reads GAGVSQSPSNKVTEKGKDVELRCDPISGHTALYWYRQSLGQGLEFLIYFQGNSAPDKSGLPSDRFSAERTGGSVSTLTIQRTQQEDSAVYLCASSCEAGTFYGYTFGSGTRLTVV.

The J gene is TRBJ1-1, the V gene TRBV20-1; TRBD1 aligns across 7 bases. CDR3 size: 14 residues. Trimming took 5 bases from V and 4 from J; bases not matched to a gene: 10. Germline CDR1 DFQATT, CDR2 SNEGSKA (reference sequence). The CDR3 region is CSARRSGGGTEAFF. In DNA form, the CDR3 reads TGCAGTGCTCGACGCTCAGGGGGAGGCACTGAAGCTTTCTTT.

This clonotype has only a few counts. The V call is TRBV29-1, the J call TRBJ2-7, with D tentatively TRBD1 or TRBD2 (6 bases each). In germline, CDR1 is SQVTM, CDR2 ANQGSEA. The CDR3 has 14 amino acids. The V end was cut by 0 bases, the J end by 0 bases, with 9 bases between. The CDR3 sequence: CSVEDRGASYEQYF. DNA of the CDR3: TGCAGCGTTGAAGATAGGGGGGCCTCCTACGAGCAGTACTTC.

This clonotype appeared many times. The chain recombines TRBV7-2 with TRBJ1-6, with D possibly being TRBD1 (6 bases). V lost 5 bases to trimming and J lost 10 bases, with 15 bases between them. This CDR3 contains 14 residues. Germline V gene sequence: CDR1 SGHTA, CDR2 FQGNSA. As DNA, the CDR3 is TGTGCCAGCAGCAAAACAGGGAGTTACTCACCCCTCCACTTT. It yields the protein CASSKTGSYSPLHF.

This clonotype was counted at least ten times. This chain uses TRBV7-2 with TRBJ1-2; TRBD1 might be the D (5 bases). Trimming took off 8 bases at V and 6 bases at J, with 22 bases between the two ends. Germline-derived CDR1 and CDR2 are SGHTA and FQGNSA. This CDR3 region has 15 residues. The CDR3 bases are TGTGCCAGCGCCCGGATCAGGGAAGGAACGGATGGCTACACCTTC. Protein sequence: CASARIREGTDGYTF. Full variable domain (remainder filled in from reference TRBV7-2 and TRBJ1-2): GAGVSQSPSNKVTEKGKDVELRCDPISGHTALYWYRQSLGQGLEFLIYFQGNSAPDKSGLPSDRFSAERTGGSVSTLTIQRTQQEDSAVYLCASARIREGTDGYTFGSGTRLTVV.

The chain carries TRBV6-4 and TRBJ1-5; TRBD1 aligns across 7 bases. The CDR3 has 21 residues. CDR1 and CDR2 from the germline V gene are MRHNA and SNTAGT. V shed 3 bases and J 9 bases; nucleotides not matched to a gene: 29. CDR3 protein: CASSEARTRDSSLMLYRPQHF. Here the CDR3 DNA reads TGTGCCAGCAGTGAGGCCAGGACTCGGGACAGCTCTCTTATGTTATATCGGCCCCAGCATTTT.

This clonotype was found once. Since no conserved phenylalanine or tryptophan closes the CDR3, a read error is the likely cause. The chain couples TRBV7-9 to TRBJ2-7; TRBD1 agrees at 8 bases. V trimming: 5 bases; J trimming: 3 bases; junction bases outside the gene matches: 6. The CDR3 is made up of 14 amino acids. Germline CDR1 reads SEHNR; CDR2 reads FQNEAQ (reference sequence). The CDR3 is CASSQGAANYEQYS. The CDR3 region has the DNA TGTGCCAGCAGCCAGGGGGCAGCCAACTACGAGCAGTACTCC.

The V call is TRBV3-1, the J call TRBJ2-5; the D gene is possibly TRBD2 (6 bases). The germline V gene has CDR1 LGHDT and CDR2 YNNKEL (reference sequence). V gave up 4 bases and J gave up 5 bases, with 8 bases separating them. The CDR3 runs to 12 residues. In DNA, the CDR3 is TGTGCCAGCAGCCGGGACTCGGAGACCCAGTACTTC. Its protein product is CASSRDSETQYF.

This clonotype was seen ten or more times. The chain couples TRBV29-1 to TRBJ2-2, with D tentatively TRBD1 (5 bases). Trimming took 7 bases from V and 0 from J, leaving 12 bases between them. Germline-derived CDR1 and CDR2 are SQVTM and ANQGSEA. This CDR3 spans 14 amino acids. CDR3 protein: CSASDTTNTGELFF. CDR3 DNA sequence: TGCAGCGCTTCGGACACAACGAACACCGGGGAGCTGTTTTTT.

Concerning this clonotype: A read error may explain this, as a much larger clone is one base away. This chain connects TRBV7-9 to TRBJ1-1, with D tentatively TRBD1 (5 bases). Germline CDR1 SEHNR, CDR2 FQNEAQ (reference sequence). The CDR3 covers 13 residues. In DNA form, the CDR3 reads TGTGCCAGCAGCGGGGCCCGAGGCAGTGAAGTTTTCTTT. The encoded protein is CASSGARGSEVFF. Filled out from reference TRBV7-9 and TRBJ1-1, the complete variable domain reads DTGVSQNPRHKITKRGQNVTFRCDPISEHNRLYWYRQTLGQGPEFLTYFQNEAQLEKSRLLSDRFSAERPKGSFSTLEIQRTEQGDSAMYLCASSGARGSEVFFGQGTRLTVV.

This clonotype has ten or more counts. The chain recombines TRBV19 with TRBJ1-2; TRBD1 might be the D (5 bases). The CDR3 consists of 14 residues. Germline V gene lookup returns CDR1 LNHDA and CDR2 SQIVND (reference sequence). With 7 bases removed from V and 0 bases from J, the gap between germline ends came to 12 bases. The CDR3 bases are TGTGCCAGTATGAGGGACGGCGCTAACTATGGCTACACCTTC. This sequence encodes CASMRDGANYGYTF. Based on the CDR3 plus reference TRBV19 and TRBJ1-2, the full variable domain is DGGITQSPKYLFRKEGQNVTLSCEQNLNHDAMYWYRQDPGQGLRLIYYSQIVNDFQKGDIAEGYSVSREKKESFPLTVTSAQKNPTAFYLCASMRDGANYGYTFGSGTRLTVV.

The chain is built from TRBV7-9 and TRBJ1-1, with D maybe TRBD1 (6 bases). Germline V gene sequence: CDR1 SEHNR, CDR2 FQNEAQ (reference sequence). The CDR3 has 15 amino acids. The germline V and J ends were trimmed by 4 bases and 2 bases, with 14 bases remaining between them. The CDR3 sequence is CASSSPQGFNTEAFF. The CDR3 DNA reads TGTGCCAGCAGCTCACCACAGGGATTCAACACTGAAGCTTTCTTT.

Concerning this clonotype: A much more abundant neighbour one base away suggests this may be a read error. J is TRBJ2-5 and V is TRBV29-1, with a tentative D call TRBD2 (6 bases). Germline V gene sequence: CDR1 SQVTM, CDR2 ANQGSEA. V was clipped by 8 bases and J by 10 bases, with 23 bases between them. This CDR3 is built from 13 residues. CDR3 region: CSHFSSARGIQYF. The CDR3 bases are TGCAGCCACTTTTCCTCGGCCCGGGGGATCCAGTACTTC.

This clonotype was counted a few times. The CDR3 reads CASTPPLVTGNTIYF. The CDR3 DNA reads TGTGCCAGCACACCACCCCTCGTCACTGGAAACACCATATATTTT. The rearrangement uses TRBV7-9 and TRBJ1-3; no reliable D call. The V end lost 7 bases, the J end lost 2 bases, and 15 bases lay between the germline ends. The CDR3 is 15 residues long. CDR1 SEHNR and CDR2 FQNEAQ come from the germline V gene (reference sequence).